The 25 T cell receptor beta chains given below trace back to one sample, sequenced in a study of CD8 T cells in ankylosing spondylitis. Study-wide results and limits: Made up of eight highly homologous variants, a TCR beta motif appeared characteristic of ankylosing spondylitis blood.

These TCRs are of unknown antigen specificity. TCRdb reprocessed the 5' RACE reads with MiXCR, giving one entry per CDR3 protein. This sample yields more than 100,000 distinct CDR3 sequences, of which approximately 17% are seen a single time; 30% to 35% belongs to the top ten. Sample: blood, either unsorted or a sorted T cell fraction (not recorded which). The receptors derive from a male donor with ankylosing spondylitis.

There are a few counts of this clonotype. CDR3: CASSYLGTGELFF. CDR3 DNA: TGTGCCAGCAGTTACCTTGGAACCGGGGAGCTGTTTTTT. The chain links TRBV6-2 or TRBV6-3 to TRBJ2-2; no firm D call. Trimming shortened V by 2 bases and J by 5 bases, and 6 bases separated the two germline ends. This CDR3 contains 13 residues. CDR1 and CDR2 (germline): MNHEY, SVGEGT.

V usage is TRBV9 and J usage is TRBJ2-1; 10 nucleotides align to TRBD1. After removal of 4 bases from V and 4 bases from J, the junction contained 5 bases not matched to a gene. This CDR3 region has 15 residues. CDR1 is SGDLS and CDR2 is YYNGEE in the germline V gene. The DNA of the CDR3 is TGTGCCAGCAGCCCGGGACAGGGGACGTACAATGAGCAGTTCTTC. It is translated as CASSPGQGTYNEQFF.

This clonotype was observed at least ten times. The rearrangement joins TRBV4-3 to TRBJ2-1, with TRBD2 matching over 10 bases. With V trimmed by 2 bases and J by 0 bases, 7 bases remained unmatched. The CDR3 runs to 18 residues. Germline V gives CDR1 LGHNA, CDR2 YSLEER. The CDR3, as DNA: TGCGCCAGCAGCCAACTAGCGGGAGTGCTTAGCTCCTACAATGAGCAGTTCTTC. Translating gives CASSQLAGVLSSYNEQFF.

The chain recombines TRBV10-3 with TRBJ2-5; unclear D gene. This CDR3 is 11 amino acids long. The V end was cut by 3 bases, the J end by 5 bases, with 4 bases between. From germline, CDR1 is ENHRY and CDR2 SYGVKD. DNA of the CDR3: TGTGCCATCAGTGACGGTGAGACCCAGTACTTC. Translated, it gives CAISDGETQYF.

This clonotype was counted a few times. The rearrangement uses TRBV10-3 and TRBJ2-1; 9 nucleotides line up with TRBD2. The CDR3 has 16 amino acids. Germline V gives CDR1 ENHRY, CDR2 SYGVKD. J lost 3 bases, V lost 0 bases, and 3 bases had no gene match. In DNA form, the CDR3 reads TGTGCCATCAGTGAGTCGACTAGCGGTTACTACAATGAGCAGTTCTTC. Translation gives CAISESTSGYYNEQFF.

This clonotype has at least ten counts. The V and J genes are TRBV29-1 and TRBJ2-5; 12 nucleotides line up with TRBD2. The CDR3 has 16 amino acids. Germline V gives CDR1 SQVTM, CDR2 ANQGSEA. V dropped 2 bases and J dropped 1; count of bases not matched to a gene: 5. CDR3 coding DNA: TGCAGCGTTGAAAGGACTAGCGGGATCCTCCAAGAGACCCAGTACTTC. Its translation: CSVERTSGILQETQYF.

This clonotype was detected a few times. The V call is TRBV12-3 or TRBV12-4, the J call TRBJ2-5, with 7 bases matching TRBD1. The CDR3 has 12 amino acids. V was clipped by 6 bases and J by 3 bases; unmatched bases: 1. The CDR3 spells CASRDRKETQYF. CDR3 DNA: TGTGCCAGCAGGGACAGGAAAGAGACCCAGTACTTC.

The chain carries TRBV6-1 and TRBJ1-2, with D tentatively TRBD1 (5 bases). This CDR3 has 14 amino acids. In germline, CDR1 is MNHNS, CDR2 SASEGT. V dropped 7 bases and J dropped 6 bases, with 18 bases sitting between them. As DNA, the CDR3 is TGTGCCAGCAACCCCCAGGGAGGAGGCGATGGCTACACCTTC. Protein product: CASNPQGGGDGYTF.

This clonotype occurred a few times. The CDR3: CAIADPDTQYF. The CDR3 DNA reads TGTGCCATCGCCGACCCAGATACGCAGTATTTT. This chain links TRBV10-3 with TRBJ2-3; D uncertain. V gave up 8 bases and J gave up 4 bases, with 7 bases separating them. There are 11 residues in the CDR3. Germline lookup yields CDR1 ENHRY and CDR2 SYGVKD.

The J gene is TRBJ2-7, the V gene TRBV5-1; the D gene could be TRBD1 or TRBD2 (6 bases each). Germline loops: CDR1 SGHRS, CDR2 YFSETQ. V gave up 4 bases and J gave up 3 bases, with 14 bases separating them. CDR3 size: 14 residues. The CDR3 here is CASSGAGQNYEQYF. The CDR3 nucleotides read TGCGCCAGCAGCGGGGCGGGACAAAACTACGAGCAGTACTTC.

The rearrangement links TRBV14 to TRBJ2-5; no definite D call. Germline V gene lookup returns CDR1 SGHDN and CDR2 FVKESK. V dropped 4 bases and J dropped 1 base, with 7 bases sitting between them. The CDR3 totals 13 residues. As DNA, the CDR3 is TGTGCCAGCAGCCTGCCCTCCCAAGAGACCCAGTACTTC. It codes for CASSLPSQETQYF.

The rearrangement links TRBV12-5 to TRBJ2-4; 7 positions agree with TRBD1. Germline CDR1 reads LGHNT; CDR2 reads FRNRAP. The V and J ends lost 7 bases and 1 base, in that order; junction bases with no gene match: 7. The CDR3 is 15 residues long. CDR3: CASALTGMAKNIQYF. CDR3 DNA: TGTGCTAGTGCCCTGACAGGGATGGCCAAAAACATTCAGTACTTC.

This clonotype was detected only a few times. This chain joins TRBV27 and TRBJ2-7; no firm D call. The ends were cut back, 10 bases at V and 0 bases at J, with 10 bases in the middle. The CDR3 runs 12 residues. CDR1 is MNHEY, CDR2 SMNVEV, per germline (reference sequence). The CDR3: CATRQYSYEQYF. CDR3 DNA: TGTGCCACCCGGCAATACTCCTACGAGCAGTACTTC.

This clonotype came up a few times. The V gene is TRBV11-2, the J gene TRBJ2-3; 13 bases are shared with TRBD2. V lost 3 bases, J lost 2 bases, and 8 bases stayed unmatched. Germline-derived CDR1 and CDR2 are SGHAT and FQNNGV. The CDR3 has 18 amino acids. The CDR3 nucleotides are TGTGCCAGCAGCTTTCCCACCGGGACTAGCGGGAACACAGATACGCAGTATTTT. This gives the protein CASSFPTGTSGNTDTQYF. Combining the CDR3 with reference TRBV11-2 and TRBJ2-3 gives the whole variable domain EAGVAQSPRYKIIEKRQSVAFWCNPISGHATLYWYQQILGQGPKLLIQFQNNGVVDDSQLPKDRFSAERLKGVDSTLKIQPAKLEDSAVYLCASSFPTGTSGNTDTQYFGPGTRLTVL.

This clonotype was seen a handful of times. The V call is TRBV4-1, the J call TRBJ1-4; the D is unclear. This CDR3 contains 13 residues. The germline V and J ends were trimmed by 1 base and 8 bases, with 8 bases remaining between them. Germline CDR1 MGHRA, CDR2 YSYEKL. In nucleotides, the CDR3 is TGCGCCAGCAGCCAAGCGCGGAGGGAAAAACTGTTTTTT. It specifies CASSQARREKLFF.

The chain recombines TRBV12-3 or TRBV12-4 with TRBJ2-7, with 11 bases identical to TRBD2. The CDR3 length is 15 residues. Trimming removed 6 bases from V and 4 bases from J; junction bases left unmatched: 8. The DNA for the CDR3 is TGTGCCAGCAGCCAAGGGACTAGCGGAGGGTACGAGCAGTACTTC. This sequence encodes CASSQGTSGGYEQYF.

This chain uses TRBV20-1 with TRBJ2-5; no definite D call. The V gene's germline CDR1 is DFQATT and CDR2 SNEGSKA (reference sequence). Trimming shortened V by 3 bases and J by 4 bases, and 24 bases separated the two germline ends. The CDR3 spans 17 residues. The CDR3 bases are TGCAGTGCTAGCTCTCCCCGTGGGCCTAATTCCGTAGAGACCCAGTACTTC. Its protein product is CSASSPRGPNSVETQYF.

This clonotype was detected a few times. The CDR3 DNA follows: TGTGCCAGCTCACGTACCACCGTGGGGGCAGCTGGAAACACCATATATTTT. It codes for CASSRTTVGAAGNTIYF. The chain uses TRBV18 and TRBJ1-3; a possible D gene is TRBD1 (6 bases). Germline loops: CDR1 KGHSH, CDR2 LQKENI. V lost 4 bases, J lost 2 bases, and 18 bases lay in between. The CDR3 length is 17 residues.

This clonotype occurred many times. V is TRBV3-1 and J is TRBJ2-7; 7 bases are a match to TRBD2. CDR3 length: 14 residues. The ends lost 4 bases at V and 5 bases at J; junction bases unmatched: 8. CDR1 and CDR2 (germline): LGHDT, YNNKEL (reference sequence). CDR3 in DNA: TGTGCCAGCAGCCCCACGGGACTATTTAACGAGCAGTACTTC. Translating it yields CASSPTGLFNEQYF.

This clonotype was counted many times. The rearrangement joins TRBV7-8 to TRBJ1-5; D is possibly TRBD1 (6 bases). From germline, CDR1 is SGHVS and CDR2 FQNEAQ. There are 18 residues in the CDR3. Trimming removed 4 bases at V and 0 bases at J, with 19 bases between. CDR3 DNA sequence: TGTGCCAGCAGCTCCGGGGTAGGGGGGCTATATAGCAATCAGCCCCAGCATTTT. Translating it yields CASSSGVGGLYSNQPQHF.

The rearrangement links TRBV24-1 to TRBJ2-1; 8 bases agree with TRBD2. Germline loops: CDR1 KGHDR, CDR2 SFDVKD. This CDR3 comprises 15 residues. V was clipped by 4 bases and J by 8 bases; unmatched bases: 9. The CDR3 DNA is TGTGCCACCAGTGAAAGACTAGCGCCCTGGGATGAGCAGTTCTTC. Amino acid sequence: CATSERLAPWDEQFF.

V and J are TRBV2 and TRBJ2-3; unclear D gene. The germline gives CDR1 SNHLY, CDR2 FYNNEI. The V end lost 4 bases, the J end lost 4 bases, and 9 bases lay between the germline ends. The CDR3 consists of 13 residues. CDR3 residues: CASSGGFPDTQYF. CDR3 in DNA: TGTGCCAGCAGTGGGGGTTTCCCAGATACGCAGTATTTT. The entire variable domain, with the rest obtained from reference TRBV2 and TRBJ2-3, is as follows: EPEVTQTPSHQVTQMGQEVILRCVPISNHLYFYWYRQILGQKVEFLVSFYNNEISEKSEIFDDQFSVERPDGSNFTLKIRSTKLEDSAMYFCASSGGFPDTQYFGPGTRLTVL.

The chain joins TRBV29-1 to TRBJ2-1; 10 positions agree with TRBD1. Germline CDR1 SQVTM, CDR2 ANQGSEA. V lost 7 bases to trimming and J lost 8 bases; unmatched junction nucleotides: 8. There are 13 residues in the CDR3. CDR3 sequence reads: CSGSGTGVYEQFF. For the CDR3, the DNA is TGCAGCGGGTCCGGGACAGGGGTGTATGAGCAGTTCTTC.

This rearrangement joins TRBV9 to TRBJ1-5, with D unresolved. CDR3 size: 14 residues. V lost 0 bases, J lost 4 bases, and 8 bases lay in between. In germline, CDR1 is SGDLS, CDR2 YYNGEE. The CDR3, as DNA: TGTGCCAGCAGCGTAGATGGGTCGAATCAGCCCCAGCATTTT. It encodes CASSVDGSNQPQHF. The full variable domain, rest sourced from reference TRBV9 and TRBJ1-5, is DSGVTQTPKHLITATGQRVTLRCSPRSGDLSVYWYQQSLDQGLQFLIQYYNGEERAKGNILERFSAQQFPDLHSELNLSSLELGDSALYFCASSVDGSNQPQHFGDGTRLSIL.

This chain links TRBV20-1 with TRBJ2-7; D is perhaps TRBD1 (5 bases). Between the trimmed V and J ends, which lost 1 base and 3 bases, there was a span of 13 bases. Germline V gives CDR1 DFQATT, CDR2 SNEGSKA (reference sequence). The CDR3 runs 14 residues. The chain's CDR3 is CSARGQGSSYEQYF. CDR3 DNA sequence: TGCAGTGCTAGAGGCCAGGGTAGTAGCTACGAGCAGTACTTC.